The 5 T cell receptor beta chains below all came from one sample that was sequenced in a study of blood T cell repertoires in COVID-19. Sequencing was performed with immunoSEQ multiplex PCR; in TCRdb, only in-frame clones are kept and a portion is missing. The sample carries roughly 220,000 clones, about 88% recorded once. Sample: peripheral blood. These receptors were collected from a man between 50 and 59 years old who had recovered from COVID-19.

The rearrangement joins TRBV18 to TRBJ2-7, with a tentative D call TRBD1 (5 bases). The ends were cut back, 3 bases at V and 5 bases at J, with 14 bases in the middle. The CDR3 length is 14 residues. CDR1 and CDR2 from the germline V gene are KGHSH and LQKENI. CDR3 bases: TGTGCCAGCTCACCCCCGACAGCACCTAACGAGCAGTACTTC. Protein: CASSPPTAPNEQYF.

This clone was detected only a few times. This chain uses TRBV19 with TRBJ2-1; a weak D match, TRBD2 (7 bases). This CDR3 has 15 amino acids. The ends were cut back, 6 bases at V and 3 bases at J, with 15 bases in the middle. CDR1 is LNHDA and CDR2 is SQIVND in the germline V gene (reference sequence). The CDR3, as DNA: TGTGCCAGTAGAGGTGAGGGGGGGGTCTACAATGAGCAGTTCTTC. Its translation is CASRGEGGVYNEQFF. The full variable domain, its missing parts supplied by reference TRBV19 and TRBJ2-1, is DGGITQSPKYLFRKEGQNVTLSCEQNLNHDAMYWYRQDPGQGLRLIYYSQIVNDFQKGDIAEGYSVSREKKESFPLTVTSAQKNPTAFYLCASRGEGGVYNEQFFGPGTRLTVL.

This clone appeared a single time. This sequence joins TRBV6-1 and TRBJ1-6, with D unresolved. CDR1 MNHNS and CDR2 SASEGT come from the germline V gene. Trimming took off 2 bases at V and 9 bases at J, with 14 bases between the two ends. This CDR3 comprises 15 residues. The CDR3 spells CASSEHILEGSPLHF. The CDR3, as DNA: TGTGCCAGCAGTGAACATATCCTGGAGGGTTCACCCCTCCACTTT.

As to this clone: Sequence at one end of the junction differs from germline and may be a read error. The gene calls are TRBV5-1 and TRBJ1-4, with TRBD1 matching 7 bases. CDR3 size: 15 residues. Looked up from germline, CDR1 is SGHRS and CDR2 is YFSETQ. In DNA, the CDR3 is TGCGCCAGCAGCCTCTCAGGGGACAGAAATGGAAAACTGTTTTTT. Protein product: CASSLSGDRNGKLFF.

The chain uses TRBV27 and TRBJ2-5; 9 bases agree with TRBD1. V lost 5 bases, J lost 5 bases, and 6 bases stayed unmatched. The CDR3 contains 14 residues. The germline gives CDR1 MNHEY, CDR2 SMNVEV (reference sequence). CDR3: CASSPGTGSETQYF. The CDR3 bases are TGTGCCAGCAGTCCAGGGACAGGGAGCGAGACCCAGTACTTC.